This T cell receptor (beta chain) was recorded in a study of blood T cell repertoires in COVID-19 (dated by TCRdb to 2018 to 2021). General notes on the study: Samples covering the acute and convalescent phases of COVID-19 were provided by collaborators in the United States, Italy and Spain. Subjects who had been exposed to COVID-19, were actively infected with it, or had recovered from it provided the deeply sampled blood TCRbeta repertoires that made up the dataset. The samples were drawn from the first 160 participants of the ongoing ImmuneRACE study and from 1,254 subjects provided by 6 global collaborators. A de-identified subject ID, COVID-19 status, age in years and sex were almost always included in the sample metadata. The prospective study material was composed of cDNA or gDNA derived from T cells, B-cell-depleted T cells, or PBMCs. The repertoires were released in a freely available public database meant as a resource for research on the immune response to SARS-CoV-2. Where available, HLA class I and class II types were obtained from metadata supplied by the sample provider rather than from assay-based typing. Beyond this particular receptor, the publication reports: The quantity of clinical and demographic metadata differed by source and by participant and was supplied without curation.

TCRbeta CDR3 regions were amplified from genomic DNA by means of the immunoSEQ Assay, a bias-controlled multiplex PCR. The authors processed their data as follows. Nucleated cell counts per sample were estimated from amplification of reference gene primers within the assay. To quantify the absolute abundance of each unique TCRbeta CDR3 rearrangement, sequence reads were collapsed and filtered. For each sample, productive Simpson clonality was calculated as the square root of Simpson's diversity index across productive rearrangements. TCRdb's version of the immuneACCESS table is confined to in-frame rearrangements and falls short of the full clone set. An unresolved V gene accounts for under half of the shortfall where checked; the remainder is of unknown origin. V and J calls and clone size are as listed in that table; D and trimming were resolved from the DNA. This sample holds roughly 100,000 clones; 60% to 80% were observed only once. Approximately 9.6% of the sample is taken by the ten largest.

Each collaborating institution followed its own protocols to collect whole blood in K2EDTA tubes. For TCRbeta analysis, collaborators shipped samples in one of three forms: frozen whole blood, isolated PBMCs, or DNA extracted from either of those sample types. From the germline V gene (reference sequence), CDR1 is LNHNV and CDR2 is YYDKDF. Spanning cysteine to phenylalanine, the CDR3 consists of 12 amino acids. CDR3 DNA only is kept here, 36 bases in frame from base 1. Trimming takes 3 bases from V and 7 bases from J, and the germline ends sit 9 bases apart. This clone was found once. Its antigen remains undetermined. Within one base of it there is no much larger clone, and no base qualities were kept.

The sequence came from a man aged 60 to 75 with active or convalescent COVID-19. The specimen sequenced was peripheral blood. The chain couples TRBV15 to TRBJ1-2, with no confidently assigned D gene. The DNA is as follows: TGTGCCACCAGCAGCGGAGGGCTTGGCTACACCTTC. It encodes CATSSGGLGYTF.